The 5 T cell receptor beta chains presented below share a single source sample, sequenced in a study of immune evolution from preneoplasia to lung adenocarcinoma. Assay: immunoSEQ multiplex PCR; the TCRdb copy retains only in-frame clones and omits some. In the table there are over 4,500 clones, around 78% of which are singletons. The sample was FFPE minimally invasive lung adenocarcinoma tissue. The receptors were sampled from a person aged 55-79 years with lung adenocarcinoma.

The chain is built from TRBV9 and TRBJ2-5; tentatively, D is TRBD1 or TRBD2 (5 bases each). Germline V gene lookup returns CDR1 SGDLS and CDR2 YYNGEE. The V and J ends lost 3 bases and 5 bases respectively, with 17 bases between them. The CDR3 totals 15 residues. CDR3 DNA sequence: TGTGCCAGCAGCGAGAGGGACGCCTTTTCGGAGACCCAGTACTTC. It translates to CASSERDAFSETQYF. Filled out from reference TRBV9 and TRBJ2-5, the complete variable domain reads DSGVTQTPKHLITATGQRVTLRCSPRSGDLSVYWYQQSLDQGLQFLIQYYNGEERAKGNILERFSAQQFPDLHSELNLSSLELGDSALYFCASSERDAFSETQYFGPGTRLLVL.

The J gene is TRBJ1-5, the V gene TRBV19; no clear D. The CDR3 is 13 amino acids. The germline V and J ends were trimmed by 4 bases and 6 bases, with 10 bases remaining between them. In germline, CDR1 is LNHDA, CDR2 SQIVND (reference sequence). The CDR3 sequence: CASSRGSGQPQHF. The CDR3 coding sequence is TGTGCCAGTAGTAGAGGGTCTGGTCAGCCCCAGCATTTT.

This rearrangement joins TRBV18 to TRBJ2-1; TRBD1 is a possible D gene (6 bases). Per germline, CDR1 KGHSH and CDR2 LQKENI. The V end was cut by 5 bases, the J end by 10 bases, with 15 bases between. The CDR3 extends over 13 amino acids. The DNA of the CDR3 is TGTGCCAGCTCAAGAACAGGGCTGGAAGAGCAGTTCTTC. Its protein product is CASSRTGLEEQFF.

V is TRBV11-2 and J is TRBJ2-5, with D maybe TRBD2 (5 bases). Between the trimmed V and J ends, which lost 0 bases and 3 bases, there was a span of 8 bases. In germline, CDR1 is SGHAT, CDR2 FQNNGV. The CDR3 is 14 amino acids. Written as DNA, the CDR3 is TGTGCCAGCAGCTTAGACGCGGGTAAAGAGACCCAGTACTTC. Amino acid sequence: CASSLDAGKETQYF. The complete variable domain, with remaining parts taken from reference TRBV11-2 and TRBJ2-5, reads EAGVAQSPRYKIIEKRQSVAFWCNPISGHATLYWYQQILGQGPKLLIQFQNNGVVDDSQLPKDRFSAERLKGVDSTLKIQPAKLEDSAVYLCASSLDAGKETQYFGPGTRLLVL.

Worth noting for this clone: This specimen includes other DNA sequences encoding the same CDR3. The chain joins TRBV9 to TRBJ1-1; 8 nucleotides line up with TRBD1. This CDR3 has 14 amino acids. The J segment lost 5 bases and the V segment lost 3 bases, leaving 6 bases of the junction unmatched. CDR1 and CDR2 from the germline V gene are SGDLS and YYNGEE. CDR3 nucleotide sequence: TGTGCCAGCAGCGAGCAGGGGGCAGGGACTGAAGCTTTCTTT. Translated, it gives CASSEQGAGTEAFF.